This T cell receptor (beta chain) appears in the sequencing data of a study of blood T cells in healthy people across ages. Sample-barcoded 5' priming and a J-beta primer mix drove a second PCR of about 6 to 12 cycles. TCRdb re-called the 5' RACE reads with MiXCR, one entry per CDR3 protein. The data contain approximately 800,000 distinct CDR3 sequences, approximately 53% of them seen just once; the ten biggest clones take up around a quarter. In germline, CDR1 is MGHDK, CDR2 SYGVNS. The CDR3 sequence is 17 residues long. With V trimmed by 3 bases and J by 3 bases, 10 bases remained unmatched. The receptor was isolated from a man aged 35-49 years in good health. Sequenced material: blood. This chain links TRBV25-1 with TRBJ1-1; 10 nucleotides line up with TRBD1. CDR3 sequence reads: CASSDPTRQGADTEAFF. CDR3 sequence (DNA): TGTGCCAGCAGTGACCCGACCCGACAGGGGGCAGACACTGAAGCTTTCTTT.